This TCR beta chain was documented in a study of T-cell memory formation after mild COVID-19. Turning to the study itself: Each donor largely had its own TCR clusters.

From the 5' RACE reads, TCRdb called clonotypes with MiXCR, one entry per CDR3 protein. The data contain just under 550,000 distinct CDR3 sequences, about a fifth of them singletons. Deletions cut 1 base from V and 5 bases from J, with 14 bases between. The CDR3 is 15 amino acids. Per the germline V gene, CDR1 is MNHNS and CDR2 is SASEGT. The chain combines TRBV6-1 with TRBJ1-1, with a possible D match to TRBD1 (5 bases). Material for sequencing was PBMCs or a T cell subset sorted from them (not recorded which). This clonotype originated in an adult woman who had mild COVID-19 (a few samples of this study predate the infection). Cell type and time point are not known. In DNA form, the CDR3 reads TGTGCCAGCAGTGAAGACTACGTGGGGGGGACTGAAGCTTTCTTT. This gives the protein CASSEDYVGGTEAFF.